This TCR beta chain was captured in a study of OX40 agonist ivuxolimab in advanced cancers. In terms of the full investigation: Ivuxolimab was an agonistic, fully human IgG2 monoclonal antibody directed against OX40 (CD134), a costimulatory receptor. Intravenous ivuxolimab was administered to patients every 2 weeks at six dose levels: 0.01, 0.1, 0.3, 1.5, 3 and 10 mg/kg. Of the roughly 52 dose-escalation patients, hepatocellular carcinoma was present in about 20, melanoma in approximately 15, renal cell carcinoma in 9 and head and neck cancer in 9. A male proportion of nearly 85% and a mean age of about 60 years, ranging from 23 to 79, were recorded for the dose-escalation cohort. Prior anti-PD-1, anti-PD-L1 or anti-CTLA-4 therapy was permitted, and about two fifths of dose-escalation patients had received checkpoint inhibitors. Partial responses occurred in three dose-escalation patients: two with cutaneous melanoma and one with hepatocellular carcinoma. The point of sequencing TCRbeta in the periphery was to test whether ivuxolimab changed TCR sequence diversity and drove clonal T-cell expansion. The monotherapy dose-escalation portion (N of about 52 patients) of the phase I ivuxolimab trial is reported in the paper.

For sequencing of the TCRbeta CDR3 region, genomic DNA was extracted from the sorted cells. TCRbeta CDR3 regions were sequenced using the immunoSEQ Assay. TCRdb obtained this table from immuneACCESS and retained in-frame rearrangements with V and J assigned. These tables miss some clones; where compared with another copy, unresolved V genes account for less than half of the shortfall, and the remainder is unexplained. The sample yields 70,000 to 90,000 clones; about 89% were counted once. 10% to 15% of the sample is held by the ten biggest clonotypes. As for this clone: The clone's antigen remains unknown. No clone much larger than this one lies a single base away; base qualities are absent.

General findings and caveats noted by the study authors: Low levels of normalized T-cell clonal expansion were also seen in some patients who did not respond. Clonal expansion of both CD4+ and CD8+ blood T cells was observed from baseline to week 6 at doses 0.1 to 3.0 mg/kg. In the 0.1-3.0 mg/kg groups, partial responders were among the patients with the lowest normalized peripheral clonal expansion, particularly in CD8+ T cells. Antigen specificity was not determined for the clonally expanded peripheral T cells. On average, CD8+ T cells showed more expanded clones than CD4+ T cells after ivuxolimab.

The trial excluded patients who had a history of autoimmune disease or who were on systemic immunosuppression. Peripheral blood for TCR sequencing was collected from all dose cohorts at baseline, on cycle 4 day 1, and on cycle 7 day 1. Samples came from an open-label, multicenter, first-in-human phase I dose-escalation trial of ivuxolimab. Adults with locally advanced or metastatic melanoma, renal cell, hepatocellular, or head and neck squamous cell carcinoma were enrolled in the trial. Before TCR sequencing, CD4+ T cells and CD8+ T cells from peripheral blood were sorted into separate populations. From the cysteine through the phenylalanine, the CDR3 covers 12 amino acids. Only the CDR3 DNA stays, 36 bases, in frame from base 1. Trimming costs V 3 bases and J 6 bases, and their ends lie 8 bases apart. CDR1 and CDR2, per the germline V gene, are MNHNS and SASEGT.

Here the sequenced sample was CD4+ or CD8+ T cells sorted from blood, taken in a trial of the OX40 agonist ivuxolimab. This sequence was found in an adult with an advanced solid tumor such as melanoma, head and neck, liver or kidney cancer. Recombination connected TRBV6-1 to TRBJ1-1, with no reliable assignment of the D segment. The CDR3: CASSEVPAEAFF. At the DNA level, the sequence is TGTGCCAGCAGTGAGGTACCAGCTGAAGCTTTCTTT.